This T cell receptor beta chain was identified in a study of PD-L1 blockade in urothelial cancer. For the study at large: Starting in the mid-2010s, patients were given atezolizumab (1,200 mg intravenously every 3 weeks). Bladder-origin urothelial cancer in males covered about nine tenths of the roughly 30 patients. Among blood samples, the median T cell count was about 130,000.

Sequenced by immunoSEQ multiplex PCR; TCRdb stores in-frame clones only, minus some. The table records about 41,000 clones, around 84% of them present only once. Germline trimming cut 1 base from V and 7 bases from J; bases unmatched to any gene: 1. CDR1 and CDR2 (germline): SEHNR, FQNEAQ (reference sequence). CDR3 size: 14 residues. This sample's time point: peripheral blood 6 weeks after treatment start. Patients yielded 1 to 8 samples each, pretreatment and on-treatment. The source of this sequence is a man aged 70 or older with urothelial cancer. Sample: PBMCs, taken around atezolizumab (anti-PD-L1) treatment. V and J are TRBV7-9 and TRBJ2-1, with TRBD1 matching 10 bases. The CDR3 coding sequence is TGTGCCAGCAGCTTAGGGACAGGGGGGAATGAGCAGTTCTTC. Translating gives CASSLGTGGNEQFF.